These 5 T cell receptor beta chains came from one sample sequenced in a study of radiotherapy plus CTLA-4 blockade in lung cancer. The repertoire was sequenced with immunoSEQ multiplex PCR; TCRdb's copy has only in-frame clones and lacks some. Among some 60,000 clones listed, 77% were seen once. This specimen was peripheral blood, taken from a patient treated with radiotherapy plus ipilimumab. Every receptor here comes from a human donor with non-small cell lung cancer who had a partial response to radiotherapy plus ipilimumab.

The rearrangement joins TRBV9 to TRBJ2-3; 8 nucleotides agree with TRBD2. The ends lost 3 bases at V and 5 bases at J; junction bases unmatched: 8. CDR1 is SGDLS, CDR2 YYNGEE, per germline. The CDR3 is 15 amino acids. The CDR3 spells CASSAGGASIDTQYF. CDR3 DNA sequence: TGTGCCAGCAGCGCCGGGGGGGCCTCGATAGATACGCAGTATTTT.

V is TRBV7-6 and J is TRBJ2-7; TRBD1 aligns across 8 bases. V lost 3 bases, J lost 4 bases, and 17 bases stayed unmatched. Germline V gene sequence: CDR1 SGHVS, CDR2 FNYEAQ. This CDR3 is 18 amino acids long. The CDR3 is CASSFPEQGGLGLYEQYF. CDR3 coding DNA: TGTGCCAGCAGCTTTCCCGAACAGGGGGGCCTGGGATTGTACGAGCAGTACTTC.

The V gene is TRBV28, the J gene TRBJ1-5, with 7 bases identical to TRBD1. The J segment lost 9 bases and the V segment lost 7 bases, leaving 18 bases of the junction unmatched. CDR3 size: 16 residues. The V gene's germline CDR1 is MDHEN and CDR2 SYDVKM. CDR3 loop: CASTAGGGGAVGPQHF. The CDR3 DNA follows: TGTGCCAGCACCGCCGGTGGAGGGGGCGCAGTAGGGCCCCAGCATTTT.

The genes are TRBV7-2 and TRBJ2-7, with 10 bases fitting TRBD1. The V and J ends lost 5 bases and 2 bases, in that order; junction bases with no gene match: 3. The CDR3 runs to 14 residues. Looked up from germline, CDR1 is SGHTA and CDR2 is FQGNSA. The CDR3 nucleotides are TGTGCCAGCAGCCCCGGGACAGGGGCCTACGAGCAGTACTTC. Translation gives CASSPGTGAYEQYF.

In nucleotides, the CDR3 is TGTGCCAGCCGGACGGGGGACTTGATCACAGATACGCAGTATTTT. Translated, it gives CASRTGDLITDTQYF. The chain recombines TRBV5-4 with TRBJ2-3; tentatively, D is TRBD2 (6 bases). With 7 bases removed from V and 2 bases from J, the gap between germline ends came to 17 bases. Germline values: CDR1 SGHNT, CDR2 YYREEE (reference sequence). The CDR3 is 15 amino acids.